This T cell receptor beta chain was observed in a study of T cell repertoires in cytomegalovirus infection. As for the study in general: Well-studied HLA-B-restricted epitopes and recently identified HLA-C-restricted epitopes of CMV were both used in the study. Both CMV infection and a matching HLA type were indicated by public TCR beta signatures. General study points: In two of eight donors, the top clonotype was HLA-C-restricted CMV-specific. Pooled public TCR beta family frequency picked out CMV carriers with the relevant HLA.

TCRdb reprocessed the reads via MiXCR and lists one record per CDR3 protein. The sample yields under 200,000 distinct CDR3 sequences, 20% to 25% seen once. The CDR3 loop spans 14 amino acids. V lost 5 bases, J lost 6 bases, and 14 bases lay in between. Looked up from germline, CDR1 is MNHNY and CDR2 is SVGAGI (reference sequence). Note on this clonotype: What it binds is unknown.

J is TRBJ1-5 and V is TRBV6-6, with TRBD1 as a possible D gene (6 bases). The receptor was isolated from a human donor in good health (CMV status not recorded). Some clones in this sample may be carry-over from other donors' samples. Sequenced here: CD8+ T cells from cultured PBMCs, sampled from culture after CMV antigen stimulation. The CDR3 bases are TGTGCCAGCAGTGATAGGGGGGCTACTCAGCCCCAGCATTTT. Protein product: CASSDRGATQPQHF.